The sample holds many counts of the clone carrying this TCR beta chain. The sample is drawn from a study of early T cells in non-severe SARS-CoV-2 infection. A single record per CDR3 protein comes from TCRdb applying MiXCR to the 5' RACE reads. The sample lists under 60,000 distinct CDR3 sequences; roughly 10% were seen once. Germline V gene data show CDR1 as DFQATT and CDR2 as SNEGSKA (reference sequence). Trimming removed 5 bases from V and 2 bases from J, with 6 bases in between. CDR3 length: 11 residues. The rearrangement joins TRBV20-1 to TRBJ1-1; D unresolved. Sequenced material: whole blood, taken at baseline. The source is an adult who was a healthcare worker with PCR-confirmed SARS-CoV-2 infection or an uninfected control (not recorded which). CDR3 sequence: CSARINTEAFF. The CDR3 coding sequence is TGCAGTGCTCGTATTAACACTGAAGCTTTCTTT.